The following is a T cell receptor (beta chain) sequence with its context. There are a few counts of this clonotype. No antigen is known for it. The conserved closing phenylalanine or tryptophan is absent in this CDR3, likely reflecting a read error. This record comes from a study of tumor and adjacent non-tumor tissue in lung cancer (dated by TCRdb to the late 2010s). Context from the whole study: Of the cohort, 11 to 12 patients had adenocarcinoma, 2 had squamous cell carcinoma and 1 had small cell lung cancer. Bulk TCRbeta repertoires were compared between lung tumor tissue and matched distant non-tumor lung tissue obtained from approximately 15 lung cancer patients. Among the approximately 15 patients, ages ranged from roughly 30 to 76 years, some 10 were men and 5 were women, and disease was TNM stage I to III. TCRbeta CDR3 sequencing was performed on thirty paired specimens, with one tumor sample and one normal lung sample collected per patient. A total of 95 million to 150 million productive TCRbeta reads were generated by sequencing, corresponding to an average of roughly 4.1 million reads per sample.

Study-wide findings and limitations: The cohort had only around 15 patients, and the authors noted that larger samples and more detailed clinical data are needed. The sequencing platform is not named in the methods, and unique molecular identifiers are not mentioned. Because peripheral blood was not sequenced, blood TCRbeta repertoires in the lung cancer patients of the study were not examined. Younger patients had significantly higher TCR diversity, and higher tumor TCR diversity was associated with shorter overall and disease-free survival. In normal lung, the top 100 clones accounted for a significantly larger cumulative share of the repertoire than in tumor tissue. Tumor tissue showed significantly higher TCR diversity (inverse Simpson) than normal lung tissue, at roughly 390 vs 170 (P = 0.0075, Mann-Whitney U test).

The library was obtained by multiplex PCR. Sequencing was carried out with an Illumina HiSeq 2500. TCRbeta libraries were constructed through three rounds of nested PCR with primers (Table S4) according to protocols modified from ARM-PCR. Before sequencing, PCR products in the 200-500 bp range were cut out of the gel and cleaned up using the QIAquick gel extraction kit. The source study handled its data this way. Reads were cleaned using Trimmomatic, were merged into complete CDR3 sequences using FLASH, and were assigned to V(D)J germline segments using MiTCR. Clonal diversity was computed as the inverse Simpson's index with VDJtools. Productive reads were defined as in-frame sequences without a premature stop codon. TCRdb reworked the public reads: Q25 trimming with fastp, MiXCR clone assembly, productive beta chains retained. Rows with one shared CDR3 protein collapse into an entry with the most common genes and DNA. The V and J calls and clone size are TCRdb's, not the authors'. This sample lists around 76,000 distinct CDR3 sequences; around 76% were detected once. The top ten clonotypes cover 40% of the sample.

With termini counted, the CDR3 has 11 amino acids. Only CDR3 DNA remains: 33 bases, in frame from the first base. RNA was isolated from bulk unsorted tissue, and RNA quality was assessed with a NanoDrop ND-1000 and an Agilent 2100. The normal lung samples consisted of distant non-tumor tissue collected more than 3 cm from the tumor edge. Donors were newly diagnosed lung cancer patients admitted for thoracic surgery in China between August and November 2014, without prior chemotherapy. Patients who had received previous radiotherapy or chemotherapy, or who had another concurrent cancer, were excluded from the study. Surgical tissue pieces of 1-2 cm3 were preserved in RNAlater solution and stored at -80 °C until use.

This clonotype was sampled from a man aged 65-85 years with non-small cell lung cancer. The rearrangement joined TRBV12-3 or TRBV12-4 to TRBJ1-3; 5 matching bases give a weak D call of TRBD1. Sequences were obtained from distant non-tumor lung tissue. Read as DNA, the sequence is TGTGCCAGCAGAAGGGGCAACACTATATATTTA. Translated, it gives CASRRGNTIYL.